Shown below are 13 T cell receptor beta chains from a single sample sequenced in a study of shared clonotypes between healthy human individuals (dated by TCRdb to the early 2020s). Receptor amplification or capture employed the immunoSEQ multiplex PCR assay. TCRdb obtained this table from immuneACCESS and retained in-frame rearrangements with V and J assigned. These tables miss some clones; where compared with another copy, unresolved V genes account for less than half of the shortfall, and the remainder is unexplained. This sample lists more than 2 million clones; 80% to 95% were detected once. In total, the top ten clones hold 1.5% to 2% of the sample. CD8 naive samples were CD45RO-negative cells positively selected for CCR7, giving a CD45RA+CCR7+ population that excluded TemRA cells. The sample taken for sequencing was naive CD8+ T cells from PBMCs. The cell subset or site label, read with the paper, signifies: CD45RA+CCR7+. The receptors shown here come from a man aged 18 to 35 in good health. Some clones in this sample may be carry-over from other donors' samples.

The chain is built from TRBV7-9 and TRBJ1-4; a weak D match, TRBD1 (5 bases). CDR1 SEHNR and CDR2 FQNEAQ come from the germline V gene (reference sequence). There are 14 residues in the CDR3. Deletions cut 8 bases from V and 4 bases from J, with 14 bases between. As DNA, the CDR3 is TGTGCCAGCGCAGAATGGGGGGTTAATGAAAAACTGTTTTTT. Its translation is CASAEWGVNEKLFF.

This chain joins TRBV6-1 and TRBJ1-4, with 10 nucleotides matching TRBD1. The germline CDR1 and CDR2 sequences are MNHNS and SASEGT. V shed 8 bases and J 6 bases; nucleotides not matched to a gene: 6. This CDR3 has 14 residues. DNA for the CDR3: TGTGCCAGCGTGAGACAGGGGGCGTATGAAAAACTGTTTTTT. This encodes CASVRQGAYEKLFF.

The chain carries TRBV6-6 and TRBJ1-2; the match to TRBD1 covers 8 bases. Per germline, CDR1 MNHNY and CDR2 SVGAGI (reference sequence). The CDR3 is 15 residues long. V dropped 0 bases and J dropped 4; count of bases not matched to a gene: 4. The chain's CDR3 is CASSYSTGDAYGYTF. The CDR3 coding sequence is TGTGCCAGCAGTTACTCGACAGGGGATGCCTATGGCTACACCTTC.

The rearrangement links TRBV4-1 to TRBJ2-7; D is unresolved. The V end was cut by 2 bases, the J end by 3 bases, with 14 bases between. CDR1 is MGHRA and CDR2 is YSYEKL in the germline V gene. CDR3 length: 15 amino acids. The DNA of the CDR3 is TGCGCCAGCAGCCAACCTGGGGTACTCGGCTACGAGCAGTACTTC. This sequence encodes CASSQPGVLGYEQYF.

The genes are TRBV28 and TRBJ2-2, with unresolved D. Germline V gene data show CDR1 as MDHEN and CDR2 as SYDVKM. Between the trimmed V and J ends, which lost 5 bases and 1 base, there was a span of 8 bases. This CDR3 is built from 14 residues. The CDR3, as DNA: TGTGCCAGCAGTCACCGCAGGAACACCGGGGAGCTGTTTTTT. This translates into CASSHRRNTGELFF.

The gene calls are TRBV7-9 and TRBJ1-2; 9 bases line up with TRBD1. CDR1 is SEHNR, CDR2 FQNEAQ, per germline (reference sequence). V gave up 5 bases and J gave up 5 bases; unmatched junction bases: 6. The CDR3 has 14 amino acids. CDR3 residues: CASSPAGQGYGYTF. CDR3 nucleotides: TGTGCCAGCAGCCCCGCGGGACAGGGATATGGCTACACCTTC.

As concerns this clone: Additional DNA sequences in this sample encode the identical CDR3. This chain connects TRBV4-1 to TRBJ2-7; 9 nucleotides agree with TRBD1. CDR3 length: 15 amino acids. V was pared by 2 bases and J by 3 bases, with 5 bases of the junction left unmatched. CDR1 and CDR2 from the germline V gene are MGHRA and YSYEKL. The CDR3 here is CASSQRGQGLYEQYF. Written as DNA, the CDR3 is TGCGCCAGCAGCCAACGGGGACAGGGTCTCTACGAGCAGTACTTC.

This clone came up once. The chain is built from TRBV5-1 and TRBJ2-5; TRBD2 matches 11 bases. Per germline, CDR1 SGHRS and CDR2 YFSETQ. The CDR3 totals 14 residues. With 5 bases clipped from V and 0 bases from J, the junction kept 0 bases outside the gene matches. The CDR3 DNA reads TGCGCCAGCAGGACTAGCGGGGACCAAGAGACCCAGTACTTC. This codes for CASRTSGDQETQYF.

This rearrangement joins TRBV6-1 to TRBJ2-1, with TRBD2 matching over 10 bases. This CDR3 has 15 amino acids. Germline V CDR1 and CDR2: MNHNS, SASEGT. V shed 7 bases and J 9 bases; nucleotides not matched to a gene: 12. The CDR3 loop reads CASTQTSSGRGEQFF. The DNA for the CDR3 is TGTGCCAGCACGCAAACGTCGAGCGGGAGGGGTGAGCAGTTCTTC.

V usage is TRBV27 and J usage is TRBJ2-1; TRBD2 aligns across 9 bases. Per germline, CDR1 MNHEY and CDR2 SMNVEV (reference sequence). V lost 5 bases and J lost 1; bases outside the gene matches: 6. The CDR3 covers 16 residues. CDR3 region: CASSRSGSLSYNEQFF. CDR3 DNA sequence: TGTGCCAGCAGTCGTAGCGGGAGTCTTTCCTACAATGAGCAGTTCTTC.

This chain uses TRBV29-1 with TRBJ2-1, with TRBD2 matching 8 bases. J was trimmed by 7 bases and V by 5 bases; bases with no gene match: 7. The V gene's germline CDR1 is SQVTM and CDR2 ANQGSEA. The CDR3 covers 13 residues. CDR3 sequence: CSVKRGSLNEQFF. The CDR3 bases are TGCAGCGTTAAGCGGGGGAGTCTGAATGAGCAGTTCTTC.

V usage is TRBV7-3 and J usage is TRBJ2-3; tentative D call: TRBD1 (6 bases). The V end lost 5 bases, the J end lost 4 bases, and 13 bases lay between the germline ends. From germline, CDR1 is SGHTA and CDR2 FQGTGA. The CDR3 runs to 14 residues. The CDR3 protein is CASSRGSTADTQYF. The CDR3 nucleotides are TGTGCCAGCAGCAGGGGGAGCACGGCAGATACGCAGTATTTT. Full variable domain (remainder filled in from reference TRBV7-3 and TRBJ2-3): GAGVSQTPSNKVTEKGKYVELRCDPISGHTALYWYRQSLGQGPEFLIYFQGTGAADDSGLPNDRFFAVRPEGSVSTLKIQRTERGDSAVYLCASSRGSTADTQYFGPGTRLTVL.

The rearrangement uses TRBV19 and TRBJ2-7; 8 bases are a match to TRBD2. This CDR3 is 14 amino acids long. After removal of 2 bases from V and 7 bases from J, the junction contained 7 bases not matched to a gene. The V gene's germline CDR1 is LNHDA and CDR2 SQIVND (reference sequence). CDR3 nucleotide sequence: TGTGCCAGTAGTATATCTCTAGCGGGTGGAGAGCAGTACTTC. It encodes CASSISLAGGEQYF.